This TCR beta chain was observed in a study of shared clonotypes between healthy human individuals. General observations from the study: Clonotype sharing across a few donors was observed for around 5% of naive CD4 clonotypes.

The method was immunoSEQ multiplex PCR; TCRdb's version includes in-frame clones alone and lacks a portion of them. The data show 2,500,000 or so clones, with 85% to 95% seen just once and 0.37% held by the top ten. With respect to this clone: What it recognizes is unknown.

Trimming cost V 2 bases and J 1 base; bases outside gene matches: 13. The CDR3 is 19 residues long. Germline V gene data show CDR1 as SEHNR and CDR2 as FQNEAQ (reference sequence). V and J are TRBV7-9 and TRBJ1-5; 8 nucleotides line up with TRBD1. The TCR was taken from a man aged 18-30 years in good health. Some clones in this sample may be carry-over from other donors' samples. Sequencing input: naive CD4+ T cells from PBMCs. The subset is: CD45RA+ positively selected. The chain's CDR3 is CASSLINGQGARSNQPQHF. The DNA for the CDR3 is TGTGCCAGCAGCTTAATTAATGGTCAGGGGGCGAGGAGCAATCAGCCCCAGCATTTT.